The rows below give T cell receptor beta chains drawn from one sample of a study of response to subunit inactivated influenza vaccine. From the RT-PCR reads, TCRdb called clonotypes with MiXCR, one entry per CDR3 protein. The data contain over 400,000 distinct CDR3 sequences, approximately 11% of them singletons. The sequencing here drew on PBMCs from blood, taken around seven weeks after vaccination. The receptors stem from a man aged 45-65 years who received an inactivated influenza vaccine. Each CDR3 is given with its conserved first and last residue. D genes are given only for firm matches. Some rows mark clone size as missing; the rest say once, few, many or name a class of expanded clone.

clone_size: once
v_call: TRBV5-1
d_call: .
j_call: TRBJ2-1
cdr3_nt: TGCGCCACCAGCTTGGCGACAGCAGCGAATGAGCAGTTCTTC
cdr3_aa: CATSLATAANEQFF

clone_size: many
v_call: TRBV20-1
d_call: .
j_call: TRBJ2-3
cdr3_nt: TGCAGTGCTAGAGGGCCACCTAGCACAGATACGCAGTATTTT
cdr3_aa: CSARGPPSTDTQYF

clone_size: few
v_call: TRBV24-1
d_call: TRBD2
j_call: TRBJ2-3
cdr3_nt: TGTGCCACCAGTGATTACGGACTAGCGGCTAACACAGATACGCAGTATTTT
cdr3_aa: CATSDYGLAANTDTQYF

clone_size: few
v_call: TRBV9
d_call: .
j_call: TRBJ1-1
cdr3_nt: TGTGCCAGCAGCGTAGGGGCAGCCATGAACACTGAAGCTTTCTTT
cdr3_aa: CASSVGAAMNTEAFF

clone_size: few
v_call: TRBV6-2/TRBV6-3
d_call: .
j_call: TRBJ1-1
cdr3_nt: TGTGCCAGCAGTTACGCGGGCGGGAACACTGAAGCTTTCTTT
cdr3_aa: CASSYAGGNTEAFF

clone_size: .
v_call: TRBV28
d_call: .
j_call: TRBJ2-7
cdr3_nt: TGTGCCAGCAGTTTGGGGCCGGGACCTTACTCCTACGAGCAGTACTTC
cdr3_aa: CASSLGPGPYSYEQYF

clone_size: .
v_call: TRBV12-3/TRBV12-4
d_call: TRBD2
j_call: TRBJ2-7
cdr3_nt: TGTGCCAGCAGCCCAGCGGGAGATAGGTCTCCCGACGAGCAGTACTTC
cdr3_aa: CASSPAGDRSPDEQYF

clone_size: many
v_call: TRBV6-2/TRBV6-3
d_call: TRBD1
j_call: TRBJ2-1
cdr3_nt: TGTGCCAGCAGTTACTCGGGGACAGGGTGGAATGAGCAGTTCTTC
cdr3_aa: CASSYSGTGWNEQFF

clone_size: few
v_call: TRBV7-2
d_call: TRBD1
j_call: TRBJ2-1
cdr3_nt: TGTGCCAGCAGCCAGACTGGGACAGATTACAATGAGCAGTTCTTC
cdr3_aa: CASSQTGTDYNEQFF

clone_size: .
v_call: TRBV5-1
d_call: .
j_call: TRBJ2-2
cdr3_nt: TGCGCCAGCCGCTATCGGGGTGGCACCGGGGAGCTGTTTTTT
cdr3_aa: CASRYRGGTGELFF

clone_size: many
v_call: TRBV29-1
d_call: .
j_call: TRBJ1-2
cdr3_nt: TGCAGCGGAGAAACGCCTAGGGGGGGCTACACCTTC
cdr3_aa: CSGETPRGGYTF

clone_size: few
v_call: TRBV4-2
d_call: .
j_call: TRBJ2-1
cdr3_nt: TGTGCCAGCAGCCAAGATAATTCGGCTTCCTACAATGAGCAGTTCTTC
cdr3_aa: CASSQDNSASYNEQFF

clone_size: few
v_call: TRBV20-1
d_call: .
j_call: TRBJ1-1
cdr3_nt: TGCAGTGCTGCTAAGGGGGGCACTGAAGCTTTCTTT
cdr3_aa: CSAAKGGTEAFF

clone_size: .
v_call: TRBV10-3
d_call: TRBD1
j_call: TRBJ1-2
cdr3_nt: TGTGCCATCGGGGGAACCGGGACAGGGATTGGCTACACCTTC
cdr3_aa: CAIGGTGTGIGYTF

clone_size: .
v_call: TRBV20-1
d_call: TRBD1
j_call: TRBJ2-5
cdr3_nt: TGCAGTGCAACCACCACCGGGACAGGGGCATCCGGGACCCAGTACTTC
cdr3_aa: CSATTTGTGASGTQYF

clone_size: few
v_call: TRBV28
d_call: .
j_call: TRBJ1-6
cdr3_nt: TGTGCCAGCAGTTCCGGACAGCCTAATTCACCCCTCCACTTT
cdr3_aa: CASSSGQPNSPLHF

clone_size: many
v_call: TRBV7-2
d_call: .
j_call: TRBJ1-2
cdr3_nt: TGTGCCAGCAGCCTCGCGGCCCCAGGCGGCTACACCTTC
cdr3_aa: CASSLAAPGGYTF

clone_size: .
v_call: TRBV12-3/TRBV12-4
d_call: TRBD1
j_call: TRBJ2-5
cdr3_nt: TGTGCCAGCAGACAGGGACAGGGGGAGACCCAGTACTTC
cdr3_aa: CASRQGQGETQYF

clone_size: few
v_call: TRBV5-5
d_call: .
j_call: TRBJ2-6
cdr3_nt: TGTGCCAGCAGCGAACCCGGACTCTCTGGGGCCAACGTCCTGACTTTC
cdr3_aa: CASSEPGLSGANVLTF

clone_size: once
v_call: TRBV10-3
d_call: .
j_call: TRBJ2-6
cdr3_nt: TGTGCCATCAGTGAGTCGTCTTCTGGGGCCAACGTCCTGACTTTC
cdr3_aa: CAISESSSGANVLTF

clone_size: .
v_call: TRBV20-1
d_call: .
j_call: TRBJ1-5
cdr3_nt: TGCAGTGCTAGAGAGGTGGGCAGGGAGGATAATCAGCCCCAGCATTTT
cdr3_aa: CSAREVGREDNQPQHF

clone_size: .
v_call: TRBV9
d_call: TRBD2
j_call: TRBJ2-1
cdr3_nt: TGTGCCAGCAGCGTGGGACTAGCGGTCAATGAGCAGTTCTTC
cdr3_aa: CASSVGLAVNEQFF

clone_size: few
v_call: TRBV29-1
d_call: .
j_call: TRBJ2-5
cdr3_nt: TGCAGCGTTGGGACCGCGGTTGGAGAGACCCAGTACTTC
cdr3_aa: CSVGTAVGETQYF

clone_size: few
v_call: TRBV7-2
d_call: .
j_call: TRBJ1-2
cdr3_nt: TGTGCCAGCAGCTCAGGGGTGAGGTTCTATGGCTACACCTTC
cdr3_aa: CASSSGVRFYGYTF

clone_size: .
v_call: TRBV20-1
d_call: .
j_call: TRBJ2-7
cdr3_nt: TGCAGTGCTAGAAAGTCGGGCCAGGGGCGGCACTTC
cdr3_aa: CSARKSGQGRHF

clone_size: .
v_call: TRBV7-2
d_call: .
j_call: TRBJ2-4
cdr3_nt: TGTGCCAGCAGCTTACTGGAAAACATTCAGTACTTC
cdr3_aa: CASSLLENIQYF

clone_size: .
v_call: TRBV18
d_call: TRBD2
j_call: TRBJ2-1
cdr3_nt: TGTGCCAGCTCACCACGCCTAGCGGGAGCAAGGTCATACAATGAGCAGTTCTTC
cdr3_aa: CASSPRLAGARSYNEQFF

clone_size: .
v_call: TRBV4-1
d_call: .
j_call: TRBJ1-2
cdr3_nt: TGCGCCAGCAGCCAAGCGGATTACTATGGCTACACCTTC
cdr3_aa: CASSQADYYGYTF

clone_size: .
v_call: TRBV18
d_call: .
j_call: TRBJ2-3
cdr3_nt: TGTGCCAGCTCACCGGATTACGGGGGGCGGGCAGATACGCAGTATTTT
cdr3_aa: CASSPDYGGRADTQYF

clone_size: .
v_call: TRBV6-2/TRBV6-3
d_call: TRBD2
j_call: TRBJ2-5
cdr3_nt: TGTGCCAGCAGGTCGGGGGGGCCCCAGTACTTC
cdr3_aa: CASRSGGPQYF

clone_size: .
v_call: TRBV6-2/TRBV6-3
d_call: TRBD1
j_call: TRBJ2-1
cdr3_nt: TGTGCCAGCAGTCACCGACAGGGCGGGAATGAGCAGTTCTTC
cdr3_aa: CASSHRQGGNEQFF

clone_size: .
v_call: TRBV20-1
d_call: TRBD2
j_call: TRBJ2-1
cdr3_nt: TGCAGTGCTAGGGACGTGGGGGGGAGGCTCAATGAGCAGTTCTTC
cdr3_aa: CSARDVGGRLNEQFF

clone_size: many
v_call: TRBV29-1
d_call: TRBD2
j_call: TRBJ2-7
cdr3_nt: TGCAGCGTTGAGGCAAGCTTTAGCGGGAGTGGAGTCGAGTACTTC
cdr3_aa: CSVEASFSGSGVEYF

clone_size: many
v_call: TRBV29-1
d_call: .
j_call: TRBJ2-7
cdr3_nt: TGCAGCGTTGGGCCTACGGGGTCGGAGCAGTACTTC
cdr3_aa: CSVGPTGSEQYF